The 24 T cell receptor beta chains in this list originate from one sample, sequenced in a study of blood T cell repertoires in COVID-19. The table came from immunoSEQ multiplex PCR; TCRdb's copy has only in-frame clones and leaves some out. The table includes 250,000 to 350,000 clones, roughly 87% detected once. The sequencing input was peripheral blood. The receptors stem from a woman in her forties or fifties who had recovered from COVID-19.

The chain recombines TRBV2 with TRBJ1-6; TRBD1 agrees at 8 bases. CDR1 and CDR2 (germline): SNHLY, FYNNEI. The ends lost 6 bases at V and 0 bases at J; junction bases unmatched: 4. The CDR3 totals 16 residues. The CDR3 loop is CASSLTGGSYNSPLHF. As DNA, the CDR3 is TGTGCCAGCAGCCTAACAGGGGGCTCCTATAATTCACCCCTCCACTTT.

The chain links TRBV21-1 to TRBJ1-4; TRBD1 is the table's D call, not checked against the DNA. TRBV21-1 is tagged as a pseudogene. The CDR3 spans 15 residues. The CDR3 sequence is CASSGRDRGNEKLFF. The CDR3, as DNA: TGTGCCAGCAGCGGACGGGACAGGGGTAATGAAAAACTGTTTTTT.

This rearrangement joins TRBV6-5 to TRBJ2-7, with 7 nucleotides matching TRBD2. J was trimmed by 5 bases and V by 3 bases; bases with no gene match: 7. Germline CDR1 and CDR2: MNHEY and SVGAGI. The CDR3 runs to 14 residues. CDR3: CASSYGGSGNEQYF. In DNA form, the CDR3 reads TGTGCCAGCAGTTATGGCGGGAGTGGCAACGAGCAGTACTTC.

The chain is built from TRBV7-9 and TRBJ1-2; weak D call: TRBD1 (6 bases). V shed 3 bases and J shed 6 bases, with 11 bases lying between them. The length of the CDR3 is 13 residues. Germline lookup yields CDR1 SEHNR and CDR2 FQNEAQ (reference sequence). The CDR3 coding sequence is TGTGCCAGCAGCTTGACAGGTCAAGATGGCTACACCTTC. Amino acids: CASSLTGQDGYTF.

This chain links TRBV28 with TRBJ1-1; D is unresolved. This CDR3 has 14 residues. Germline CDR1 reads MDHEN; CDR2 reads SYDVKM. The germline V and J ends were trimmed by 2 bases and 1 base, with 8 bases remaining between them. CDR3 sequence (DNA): TGTGCCAGCAGTTTAGGTGCGAGGAACACTGAAGCTTTCTTT. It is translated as CASSLGARNTEAFF.

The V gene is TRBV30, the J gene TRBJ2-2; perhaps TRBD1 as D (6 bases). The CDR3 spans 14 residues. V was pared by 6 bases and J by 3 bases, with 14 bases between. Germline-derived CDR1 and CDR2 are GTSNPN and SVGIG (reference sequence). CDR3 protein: CACNRDTYTGELFF. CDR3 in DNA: TGTGCCTGCAACCGGGACACCTACACCGGGGAGCTGTTTTTT.

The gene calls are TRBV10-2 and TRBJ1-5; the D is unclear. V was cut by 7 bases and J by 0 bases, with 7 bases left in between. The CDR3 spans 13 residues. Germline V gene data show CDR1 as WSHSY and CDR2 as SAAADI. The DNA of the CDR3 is TGCGCCAGCAAAGAGAATAGCAATCAGCCCCAGCATTTT. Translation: CASKENSNQPQHF.

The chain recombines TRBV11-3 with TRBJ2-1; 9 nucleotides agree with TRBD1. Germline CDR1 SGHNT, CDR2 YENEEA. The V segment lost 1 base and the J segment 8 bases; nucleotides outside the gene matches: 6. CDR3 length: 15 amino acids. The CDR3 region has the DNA TGTGCCAGCAGCTTAGCCGGGACAGGGTCCTATGAGCAGTTCTTC. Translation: CASSLAGTGSYEQFF.

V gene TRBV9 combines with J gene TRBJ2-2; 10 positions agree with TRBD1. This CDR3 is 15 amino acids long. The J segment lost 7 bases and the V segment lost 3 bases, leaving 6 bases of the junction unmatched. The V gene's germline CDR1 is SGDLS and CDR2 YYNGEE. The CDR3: CASSETGGSVGELFF. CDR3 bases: TGTGCCAGCAGCGAGACAGGGGGCTCGGTCGGGGAGCTGTTTTTT.

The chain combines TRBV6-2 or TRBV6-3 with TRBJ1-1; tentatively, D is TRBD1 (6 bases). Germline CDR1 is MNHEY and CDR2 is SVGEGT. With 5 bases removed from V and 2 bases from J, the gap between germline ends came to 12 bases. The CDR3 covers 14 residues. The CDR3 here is CASSLSDRNTEAFF. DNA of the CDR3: TGTGCCAGCAGTCTATCGGACAGAAACACTGAAGCTTTCTTT.

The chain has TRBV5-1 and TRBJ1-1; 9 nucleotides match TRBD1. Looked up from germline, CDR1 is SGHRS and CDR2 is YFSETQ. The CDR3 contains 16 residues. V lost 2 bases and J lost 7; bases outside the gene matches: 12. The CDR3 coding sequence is TGCGCCAGCAGCTTACAGGGCCTCGGGACAGGGCTTGAAGCTTTCTTT. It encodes CASSLQGLGTGLEAFF.

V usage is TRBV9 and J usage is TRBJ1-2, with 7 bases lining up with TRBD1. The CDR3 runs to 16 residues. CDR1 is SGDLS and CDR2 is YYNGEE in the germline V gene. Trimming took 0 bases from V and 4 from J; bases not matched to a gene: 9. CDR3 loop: CASSVAPNRGFYGYTF. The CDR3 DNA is TGTGCCAGCAGCGTAGCCCCGAACAGGGGTTTCTATGGCTACACCTTC.

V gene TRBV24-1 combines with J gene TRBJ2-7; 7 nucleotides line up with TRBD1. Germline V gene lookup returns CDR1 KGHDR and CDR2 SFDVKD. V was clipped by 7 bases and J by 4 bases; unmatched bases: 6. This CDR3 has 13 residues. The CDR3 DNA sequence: TGTGCCACCAGACTGACAGGGCGGTACGAGCAGTACTTC. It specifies CATRLTGRYEQYF.

Here the CDR3 DNA reads TGTGCCAGCAGCTTAGGACAGGGGGCCCCCGAGCAGTACTTC. It codes for CASSLGQGAPEQYF. This rearrangement joins TRBV7-2 to TRBJ2-7, with 10 bases that match TRBD1. The germline gives CDR1 SGHTA, CDR2 FQGNSA. The CDR3 loop spans 14 amino acids. V trimming: 1 base; J trimming: 6 bases; junction bases outside the gene matches: 3.

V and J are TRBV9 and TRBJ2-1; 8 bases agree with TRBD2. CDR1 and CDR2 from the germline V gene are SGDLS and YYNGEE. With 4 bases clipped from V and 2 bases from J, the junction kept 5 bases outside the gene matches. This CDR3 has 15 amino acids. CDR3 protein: CASSTTSGPYNEQFF. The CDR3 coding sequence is TGTGCCAGCAGCACCACTAGCGGACCCTACAATGAGCAGTTCTTC. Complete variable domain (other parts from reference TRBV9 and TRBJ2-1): DSGVTQTPKHLITATGQRVTLRCSPRSGDLSVYWYQQSLDQGLQFLIQYYNGEERAKGNILERFSAQQFPDLHSELNLSSLELGDSALYFCASSTTSGPYNEQFFGPGTRLTVL.

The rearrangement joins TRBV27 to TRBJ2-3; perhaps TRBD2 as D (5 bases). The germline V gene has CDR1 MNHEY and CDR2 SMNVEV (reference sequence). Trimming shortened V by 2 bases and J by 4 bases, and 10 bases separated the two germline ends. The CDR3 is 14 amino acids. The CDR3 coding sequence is TGTGCCAGCAGTTTACGTGGAGCGGCAGATACGCAGTATTTT. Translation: CASSLRGAADTQYF.

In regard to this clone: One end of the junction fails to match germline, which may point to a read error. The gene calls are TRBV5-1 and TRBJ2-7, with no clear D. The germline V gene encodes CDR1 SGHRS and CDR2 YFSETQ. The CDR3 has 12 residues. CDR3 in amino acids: CASSLGTGAINF. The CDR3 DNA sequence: TGCGCCAGCAGCTTGGGTACCGGTGCAATTAACTTC.

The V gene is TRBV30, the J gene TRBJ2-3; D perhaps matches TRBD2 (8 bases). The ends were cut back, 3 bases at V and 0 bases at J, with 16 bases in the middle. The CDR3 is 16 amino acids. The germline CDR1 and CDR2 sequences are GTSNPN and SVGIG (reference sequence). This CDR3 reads CAWSFGRGPSTDTQYF. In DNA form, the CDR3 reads TGTGCCTGGAGCTTCGGGAGGGGGCCTAGCACAGATACGCAGTATTTT.

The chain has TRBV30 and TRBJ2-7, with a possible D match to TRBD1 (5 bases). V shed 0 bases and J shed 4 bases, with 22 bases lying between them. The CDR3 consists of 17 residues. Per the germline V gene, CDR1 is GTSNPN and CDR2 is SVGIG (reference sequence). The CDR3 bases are TGTGCCTGGAGTGTAGGACATGCCAGAGGTGCGGTATACGAGCAGTACTTC. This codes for CAWSVGHARGAVYEQYF. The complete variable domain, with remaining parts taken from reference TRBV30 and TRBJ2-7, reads SQTIHQWPATLVQPVGSPLSLECTVEGTSNPNLYWYRQAAGRGLQLLFYSVGIGQISSEVPQNLSASRPQDRQFILSSKKLLLSDSGFYLCAWSVGHARGAVYEQYFGPGTRLTVT.

The CDR3 region is CASSPAGGYQETQYF. CDR3 nucleotide sequence: TGTGCCAGCAGCCCCGCGGGGGGGTACCAAGAGACCCAGTACTTC. This chain joins TRBV11-1 and TRBJ2-5, with 9 bases fitting TRBD2. The CDR3 spans 15 residues. Per the germline V gene, CDR1 is SGHAT and CDR2 is FQDESV (reference sequence). The J segment lost 0 bases and the V segment lost 5 bases, leaving 4 bases of the junction unmatched.

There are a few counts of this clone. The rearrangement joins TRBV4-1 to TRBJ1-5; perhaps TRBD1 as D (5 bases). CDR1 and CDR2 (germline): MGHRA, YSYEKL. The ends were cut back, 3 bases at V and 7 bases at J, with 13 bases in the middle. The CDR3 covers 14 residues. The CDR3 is CASSQTWEGQPQHF. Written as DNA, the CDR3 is TGCGCCAGCAGCCAGACTTGGGAGGGGCAGCCCCAGCATTTT.

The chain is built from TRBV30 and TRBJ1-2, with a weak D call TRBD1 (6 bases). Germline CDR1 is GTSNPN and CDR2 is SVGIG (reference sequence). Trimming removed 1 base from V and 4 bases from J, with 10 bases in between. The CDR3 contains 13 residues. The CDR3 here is CAWSETGGYGYTF. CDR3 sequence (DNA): TGTGCCTGGAGTGAGACAGGAGGCTATGGCTACACCTTC. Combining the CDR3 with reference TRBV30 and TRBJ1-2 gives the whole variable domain SQTIHQWPATLVQPVGSPLSLECTVEGTSNPNLYWYRQAAGRGLQLLFYSVGIGQISSEVPQNLSASRPQDRQFILSSKKLLLSDSGFYLCAWSETGGYGYTFGSGTRLTVV.

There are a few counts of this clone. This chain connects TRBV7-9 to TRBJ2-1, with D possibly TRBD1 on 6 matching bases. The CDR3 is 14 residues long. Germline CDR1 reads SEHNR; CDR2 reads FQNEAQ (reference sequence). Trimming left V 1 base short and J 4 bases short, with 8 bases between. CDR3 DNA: TGTGCCAGCAGCTTAGAGGACAGATACAATGAGCAGTTCTTC. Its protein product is CASSLEDRYNEQFF.

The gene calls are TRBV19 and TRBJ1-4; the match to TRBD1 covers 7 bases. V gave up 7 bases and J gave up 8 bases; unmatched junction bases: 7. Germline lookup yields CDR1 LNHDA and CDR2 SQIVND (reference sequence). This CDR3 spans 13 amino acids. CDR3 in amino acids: CASTDRRNEKLFF. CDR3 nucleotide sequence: TGTGCCAGTACGGACAGGAGAAACGAAAAACTGTTTTTT.